This T cell receptor beta chain is from a study of shared clonotypes between healthy human individuals. Study at large: Donor ages ranged 18 to 49 years: a couple of women, a few men. CD4 naive and CD4 memory each took three plates per donor, while CD8 naive took two and CD8 memory one.

As concerns this clone: Antigen: not known.

Regarding the study as a whole: Rarefaction exposed incomplete sorted-subset sequencing despite large depth.

CDR3 length equals 16 residues. V was clipped by 5 bases and J by 1 base; unmatched bases: 8. Germline values: CDR1 PRHDT, CDR2 FYEKMQ (reference sequence). The repertoire was sequenced with immunoSEQ multiplex PCR; TCRdb's copy has only in-frame clones and lacks some. The sample holds more than 200,000 clones, 50% to 75% seen once. V usage is TRBV13 and J usage is TRBJ1-3; 7 bases map to TRBD1. Material for sequencing was memory CD4+ T cells sorted from blood. Subset defined: CD45RA-negative fraction. The TCR comes from a man in his thirties or forties in good health. In nucleotides, the CDR3 is TGTGCCAGCAGCGAGAACAACAGGGGATCTGGAAACACCATATATTTT. The encoded protein is CASSENNRGSGNTIYF.